The 23 T cell receptor beta chains reported below all come from one sample, sequenced in a study of preoperative IRX-2 immunotherapy in early breast cancer. The treatment denotes: preoperative locoregional IRX-2 cytokine immunotherapy. Clones were read by immunoSEQ multiplex PCR, and TCRdb kept only the in-frame ones, dropping some. The sample holds 10,000 to 15,000 clones, roughly 93% seen once. Sample acquisition took place from a patient treated with IRX-2 immunotherapy. All receptors derive from a human donor with breast cancer.

V and J are TRBV7-8 and TRBJ2-7; 12 nucleotides align to TRBD2. V lost 1 base to trimming and J lost 1 base; unmatched junction nucleotides: 2. The germline V gene encodes CDR1 SGHVS and CDR2 FQNEAQ. The CDR3 spans 16 residues. CDR3 in amino acids: CASSLGLAGGSYEQYV. The CDR3 nucleotides are TGTGCCAGCAGCTTAGGGCTAGCGGGGGGGTCCTACGAGCAGTACGTC.

The genes are TRBV18 and TRBJ2-5, with TRBD2 as a possible D gene (6 bases). V lost 5 bases to trimming and J lost 5 bases, with 15 bases between them. Germline values: CDR1 KGHSH, CDR2 LQKENI. The CDR3 has 14 residues. The CDR3 DNA sequence: TGTGCCAGCTCAAGGTCTTCGGGGGAGGAGACCCAGTACTTC. It yields the protein CASSRSSGEETQYF.

The chain recombines TRBV27 with TRBJ1-1; D uncertain. V was clipped by 2 bases and J by 7 bases, with 8 bases between them. The CDR3 runs 12 residues. Germline lookup yields CDR1 MNHEY and CDR2 SMNVEV (reference sequence). In DNA, the CDR3 is TGTGCCAGCAGTTTACGTACGGGTGAAGCTTTCTTT. Its protein is CASSLRTGEAFF.

CDR3 in amino acids: CAWKEGWGYTF. The DNA for the CDR3 is TGTGCCTGGAAAGAGGGCTGGGGCTACACCTTC. This chain links TRBV30 with TRBJ1-2; D gene unclear. The CDR3 covers 11 residues. Germline V gene lookup returns CDR1 GTSNPN and CDR2 SVGIG (reference sequence). V shed 4 bases and J shed 8 bases, with 11 bases lying between them.

This clone was recorded once. The CDR3 here is CASSFNRVGSNQPQHF. CDR3 DNA sequence: TGTGCCAGCAGCTTTAACCGGGTTGGCAGCAATCAGCCCCAGCATTTT. This sequence joins TRBV7-2 and TRBJ1-5; D remains ambiguous. Germline V CDR1 and CDR2: SGHTA, FQGNSA. The V and J ends lost 3 bases and 1 base respectively, with 13 bases between them. The CDR3 has 16 residues.

The chain uses TRBV5-1 and TRBJ2-1, with TRBD2 identical over 14 bases. In germline, CDR1 is SGHRS, CDR2 YFSETQ. CDR3 length equals 17 residues. The V and J ends lost 4 bases and 1 base, in that order; junction bases with no gene match: 4. The CDR3 sequence is CASSPGTSGGSYNEQFF. CDR3 DNA: TGCGCCAGCAGCCCAGGGACTAGCGGGGGTTCCTACAATGAGCAGTTCTTC.

The chain couples TRBV6-5 to TRBJ1-6, with 10 bases matching TRBD1. Germline V lookup: CDR1 MNHEY, CDR2 SVGAGI. The junction had 5 bases not matched to a gene; V was cut back by 5 bases and J by 7 bases. This CDR3 is built from 15 residues. CDR3 sequence (DNA): TGTGCCAGCAGTCCCAGGACAGGGGGAAATTCACCCCTCCACTTT. This gives the protein CASSPRTGGNSPLHF.

The genes are TRBV9 and TRBJ2-3; D is ambiguous. The V and J ends lost 0 bases and 3 bases respectively, with 14 bases between them. CDR1 and CDR2 (germline): SGDLS, YYNGEE. This CDR3 region has 16 residues. This CDR3 reads CASSVGVSAGTDTQYF. The DNA for the CDR3 is TGTGCCAGCAGCGTAGGAGTGTCAGCTGGAACAGATACGCAGTATTTT.

This clone was recorded only once. The CDR3 here is CASSPQTGTGVGYTF. CDR3 bases: TGTGCCAGCAGCCCACAGACCGGGACAGGGGTCGGCTACACCTTC. J is TRBJ1-2 and V is TRBV7-9; 10 bases agree with TRBD1. V dropped 5 bases and J dropped 8; count of bases not matched to a gene: 11. Per the germline V gene, CDR1 is SEHNR and CDR2 is FQNEAQ (reference sequence). CDR3 length equals 15 residues.

The chain links TRBV10-1 to TRBJ1-1; D is unresolved. The length of the CDR3 is 13 residues. V shed 5 bases and J shed 1 base, with 8 bases lying between them. CDR1 is WNHNN and CDR2 is SYGVQD in the germline V gene (reference sequence). DNA for the CDR3: TGCGCCAGCAGTCATGACGGGAACACTGAAGCTTTCTTT. It translates to CASSHDGNTEAFF.

The chain combines TRBV9 with TRBJ2-2, with TRBD2 matching 10 bases. The CDR3 contains 16 residues. Germline-derived CDR1 and CDR2 are SGDLS and YYNGEE. The ends lost 0 bases at V and 6 bases at J; junction bases unmatched: 5. CDR3 DNA: TGTGCCAGCAGCGTAGCCCCTAGCGGGGGATCCGGGGAGCTGTTTTTT. It encodes CASSVAPSGGSGELFF.

The chain couples TRBV6-6 to TRBJ2-4, with TRBD1 matching over 8 bases. V was clipped by 7 bases and J by 6 bases; unmatched bases: 5. The germline V gene has CDR1 MNHNY and CDR2 SVGAGI (reference sequence). The CDR3 loop spans 13 amino acids. The CDR3 reads CASITTGGNIQYF. CDR3 in DNA: TGTGCCAGCATCACAACAGGGGGAAACATTCAGTACTTC.

The chain links TRBV4-2 to TRBJ2-5, with 12 bases lining up with TRBD2. Germline CDR1 reads LGHNA; CDR2 reads YNFKEQ. Trimming took 4 bases from V and 4 from J; bases not matched to a gene: 4. This CDR3 has 15 residues. Here the CDR3 reads CASSPSSGGVETQYF. As DNA, the CDR3 is TGTGCCAGCAGCCCTTCTAGCGGGGGGGTAGAGACCCAGTACTTC.

This chain joins TRBV2 and TRBJ1-1; 7 nucleotides line up with TRBD1. The CDR3 is 13 amino acids. The J segment lost 5 bases and the V segment lost 2 bases, leaving 2 bases of the junction unmatched. Germline values: CDR1 SNHLY, CDR2 FYNNEI. The CDR3, as DNA: TGTGCCAGCAGTGAACTGGGACAGACTGAAGCTTTCTTT. Translating it yields CASSELGQTEAFF.

The chain combines TRBV11-2 with TRBJ1-5; a possible D gene is TRBD1 (5 bases). Germline-derived CDR1 and CDR2 are SGHAT and FQNNGV. Trimming pared 9 bases from V and 1 base from J, leaving 10 bases between. The CDR3 runs to 13 residues. The CDR3 DNA sequence: TGTGCCAGTAGCCGGGACAGCAATCAGCCCCAGCATTTT. Protein sequence: CASSRDSNQPQHF.

The rearrangement joins TRBV11-2 to TRBJ2-1; D may match TRBD1 or TRBD2 (7 bases each). V gave up 1 base and J gave up 7 bases, with 14 bases separating them. Germline-derived CDR1 and CDR2 are SGHAT and FQNNGV. The CDR3 runs to 15 residues. This chain's CDR3 is CASSLGQGGSNEQFF. As DNA, the CDR3 is TGTGCCAGCAGCTTAGGGCAGGGGGGGAGTAATGAGCAGTTCTTC.

V is TRBV5-4 and J is TRBJ1-3, with a tentative D call TRBD1 (5 bases). The V end lost 4 bases, the J end lost 1 base, and 9 bases lay between the germline ends. The CDR3 consists of 14 residues. Germline-derived CDR1 and CDR2 are SGHNT and YYREEE (reference sequence). In DNA, the CDR3 is TGTGCCAGCAGCGCGAGGGGTTCTGGAAACACCATATATTTT. Its protein is CASSARGSGNTIYF.

The chain has TRBV9 and TRBJ1-2; D is uncertain. The CDR3 length is 14 residues. Germline V gives CDR1 SGDLS, CDR2 YYNGEE. The V gene lost 4 bases and the J gene lost 5 bases, with 15 bases spanning the gap. The CDR3 sequence is CASSQDPEGYGYTF. As DNA, the CDR3 is TGTGCCAGCAGCCAAGACCCAGAAGGATATGGCTACACCTTC.

For the CDR3, the DNA is TGTGCCAGCAGAACTAGCGGGGGGGCGGGTGAGCAGTTCTTC. Its translation is CASRTSGGAGEQFF. The chain combines TRBV7-9 with TRBJ2-1; TRBD2 agrees at 13 bases. The CDR3 runs 14 residues. Germline CDR1 and CDR2: SEHNR and FQNEAQ (reference sequence). The J segment lost 9 bases and the V segment lost 6 bases, leaving 5 bases of the junction unmatched.

This sequence joins TRBV5-1 and TRBJ1-1; D is undetermined. The CDR3 has 15 residues. Trimming shortened V by 4 bases and J by 2 bases, and 15 bases separated the two germline ends. The V gene's germline CDR1 is SGHRS and CDR2 YFSETQ. The CDR3, as DNA: TGCGCCAGCAGCAGCGGACGGGCGATAAACACTGAAGCTTTCTTT. This sequence encodes CASSSGRAINTEAFF.

The rearrangement joins TRBV19 to TRBJ1-6, with TRBD1 as a possible D gene (6 bases). The germline V and J ends were trimmed by 5 bases and 4 bases, with 9 bases remaining between them. The germline gives CDR1 LNHDA, CDR2 SQIVND (reference sequence). The CDR3 has 14 amino acids. CDR3 nucleotides: TGTGCCAGTAGTGGACAGTTATATAATTCACCCCTCCACTTT. Translating gives CASSGQLYNSPLHF.

The V call is TRBV30, the J call TRBJ1-3; D is ambiguous. V lost 0 bases, J lost 5 bases, and 11 bases lay in between. This CDR3 comprises 14 residues. From germline, CDR1 is GTSNPN and CDR2 SVGIG (reference sequence). Written as DNA, the CDR3 is TGTGCCTGGAGTGTACCAAGAACCCGAAACACCATATATTTT. It translates to CAWSVPRTRNTIYF.

The chain is built from TRBV11-3 and TRBJ1-1; D gene uncertain. Trimming pared 2 bases from V and 1 base from J, leaving 5 bases between. Germline CDR1 reads SGHNT; CDR2 reads YENEEA. There are 13 residues in the CDR3. CDR3 nucleotide sequence: TGTGCCAGCAGCTTAAAAGGGAACACTGAAGCTTTCTTT. It yields the protein CASSLKGNTEAFF.